The present T cell receptor (delta chain) was sequenced within a study of γδ T cells in repeated Plasmodium falciparum infection. Study at large: Age- and gender-matched Australian children served as comparison for malaria-exposed Malian children. Each infection was followed by sampling at 21 days, plus baseline and some pre-infection draws.

Both TRG and TRD chains were sequenced from each sorted sample. TCRdb re-called the multiplex PCR reads through CATT. Here the sample spans 50,000 to 55,000 delta-chain clones, approximately 1.8% being singletons. The germline V and J ends were trimmed by 4 bases and 8 bases, with 25 bases remaining between them. CDR1 is GEAIGNYY, CDR2 EKD, per germline. CDR3 length equals 16 residues. Vgamma9/Vdelta2+ and Vdelta2-negative gammadelta T cells were flow-sorted from PBMC for bulk sequencing. The TCR comes from a pool of human donors (malaria-infected and uninfected, not separated). V gene TRDV2 combines with J gene TRDJ1; D unresolved. The J gene, not given by TCRdb, was assigned here from a germline match of the nucleotide sequence. The sequenced sample was gamma-delta T cells from blood. For the CDR3, the DNA is TGTGCCTGTGAAACCGTGGGAAACCAGTTTGAAGAGAAACTCATCTTT. This encodes CACETVGNQFEEKLIF.